This T cell receptor (beta chain) is drawn from a study of blood T cells in healthy people across ages. General study results and limits: Higher diversity, along with more naive CD4+ cells, distinguished long-lived donors from aged donors. What prevented conclusive comparison of naive and antigen-experienced cells was that PBMCs were unsorted.

A sample-barcoded 5' primer and a J-beta primer mix were used in a second PCR of about 6 to 11 cycles. Researchers report that a template-switch adaptor with 12 random nucleotides tagged each cDNA molecule. TCRdb passed the 5' RACE reads through MiXCR, listing each CDR3 protein once. The repertoire has some 1 million distinct CDR3 sequences, 40% to 50% of them found once; the top ten carry approximately 20%. In the case of this clonotype: Its antigen is unidentified.

Trimming took 5 bases from V and 0 from J, leaving 20 bases between them. The CDR3 runs 17 residues. The germline V gene has CDR1 DFQATT and CDR2 SNEGSKA (reference sequence). The chain has TRBV20-1 and TRBJ2-4, with D possibly being TRBD2 (6 bases). This receptor was identified in a woman in her fifties or sixties in good health. The sample comprised blood. The CDR3 bases are TGCAGTGCTGCTGGGGACGGGAGTAGCACAGCCAAAAACATTCAGTACTTC. Amino acids: CSAAGDGSSTAKNIQYF.